Described below is a single T cell receptor beta chain sequence and its context. No antigen is known for it. The data are from a study of cytomegalovirus exposure and HLA in healthy donors. Study-wide findings and caveats: Prior analysis indicated that the majority of TCR beta V segments exhibited productivity approximately 90% or approximately 30% of the time. A further, later analysis showed that HLA-associated TCR beta chains (compared with equally common others) were more clonally expanded. Follow-up analysis later connected one missense variant in DCLRE1C with trimming of TCR beta V- and J-genes. The authors confirmed in vitro that a few CMV-associated chains were specific for CMV antigens.

The length of the CDR3 is 13 residues. V lost 2 bases, J lost 1 base, and 6 bases lay in between. The germline V gene encodes CDR1 KGHSH and CDR2 LQKENI. The PCR had 60 Vbeta and 13 Jbeta primers. Generated by immunoSEQ multiplex PCR, the TCRdb table keeps only in-frame clones and is missing some. The data show about 190,000 clones, approximately 80% seen once. The clonotype originates from a boy aged 5 to 17 in good health and CMV-seronegative. Sequencing was performed on PBMCs. The V call is TRBV18, the J call TRBJ2-7; D is uncertain. The CDR3: CASSPSLSYEQYF. The CDR3 DNA reads as TGTGCCAGCTCACCATCACTTTCCTACGAGCAGTACTTC.